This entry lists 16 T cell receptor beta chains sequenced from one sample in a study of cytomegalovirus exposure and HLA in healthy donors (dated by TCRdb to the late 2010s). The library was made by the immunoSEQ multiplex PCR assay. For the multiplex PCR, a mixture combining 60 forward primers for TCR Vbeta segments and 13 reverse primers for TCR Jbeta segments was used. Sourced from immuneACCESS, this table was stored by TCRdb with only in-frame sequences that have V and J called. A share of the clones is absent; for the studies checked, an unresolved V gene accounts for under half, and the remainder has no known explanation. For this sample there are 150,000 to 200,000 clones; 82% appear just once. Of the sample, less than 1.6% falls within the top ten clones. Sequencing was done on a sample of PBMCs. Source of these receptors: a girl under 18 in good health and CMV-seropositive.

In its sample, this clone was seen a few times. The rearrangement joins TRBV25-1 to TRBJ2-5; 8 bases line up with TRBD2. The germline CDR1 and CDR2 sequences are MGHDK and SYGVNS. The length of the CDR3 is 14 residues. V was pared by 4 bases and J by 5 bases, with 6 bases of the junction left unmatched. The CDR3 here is CASSGTSYLETQYF. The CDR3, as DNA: TGTGCCAGCAGTGGGACTAGCTACCTCGAGACCCAGTACTTC.

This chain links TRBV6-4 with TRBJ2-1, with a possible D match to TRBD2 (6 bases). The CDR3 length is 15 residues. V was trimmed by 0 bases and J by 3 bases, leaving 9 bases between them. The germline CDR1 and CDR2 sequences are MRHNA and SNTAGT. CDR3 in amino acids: CASSDSGGDYNEQFF. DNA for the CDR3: TGTGCCAGCAGTGACTCGGGCGGGGACTACAATGAGCAGTTCTTC.

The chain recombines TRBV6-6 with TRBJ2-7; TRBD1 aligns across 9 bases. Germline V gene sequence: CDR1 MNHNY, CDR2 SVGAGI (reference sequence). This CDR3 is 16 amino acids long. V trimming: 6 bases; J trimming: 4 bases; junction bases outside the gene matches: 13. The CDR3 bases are TGTGCCAGCAGCCTGAACCGGGACAGGGAGGGGTACGAGCAGTACTTC. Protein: CASSLNRDREGYEQYF.

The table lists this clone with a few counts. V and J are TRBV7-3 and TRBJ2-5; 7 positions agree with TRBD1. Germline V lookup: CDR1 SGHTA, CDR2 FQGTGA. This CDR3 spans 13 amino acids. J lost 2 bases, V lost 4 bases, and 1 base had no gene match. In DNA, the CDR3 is TGTGCCAGCAGCTCGGACAGGCAAGAGACCCAGTACTTC. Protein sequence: CASSSDRQETQYF.

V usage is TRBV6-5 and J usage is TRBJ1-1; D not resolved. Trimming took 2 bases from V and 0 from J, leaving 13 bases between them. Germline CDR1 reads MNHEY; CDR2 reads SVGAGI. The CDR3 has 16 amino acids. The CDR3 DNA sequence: TGTGCCAGCAGTTACGTCCCGTTAGCCCTGAACACTGAAGCTTTCTTT. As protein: CASSYVPLALNTEAFF.

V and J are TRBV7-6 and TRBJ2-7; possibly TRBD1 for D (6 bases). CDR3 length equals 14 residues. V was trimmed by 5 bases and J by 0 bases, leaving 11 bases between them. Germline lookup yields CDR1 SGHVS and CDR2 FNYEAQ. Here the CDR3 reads CASSTGQSSYEQYF. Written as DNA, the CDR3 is TGTGCCAGCAGCACCGGACAGAGCTCCTACGAGCAGTACTTC.

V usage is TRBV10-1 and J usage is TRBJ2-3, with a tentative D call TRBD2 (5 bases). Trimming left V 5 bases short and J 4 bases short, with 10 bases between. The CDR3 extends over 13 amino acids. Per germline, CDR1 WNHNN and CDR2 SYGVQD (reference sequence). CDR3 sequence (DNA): TGCGCCAGCAGTCTCGGGGTCTCAGATACGCAGTATTTT. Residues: CASSLGVSDTQYF.

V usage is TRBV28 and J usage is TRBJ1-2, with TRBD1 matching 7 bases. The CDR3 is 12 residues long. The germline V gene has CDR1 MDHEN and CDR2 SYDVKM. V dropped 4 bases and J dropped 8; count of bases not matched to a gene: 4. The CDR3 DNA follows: TGTGCCAGCAGTTGGACAGGTGGCGGCTACACCTTC. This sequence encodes CASSWTGGGYTF.

CDR3 in DNA: TGTGCCAGCAGCCCCGCGGGCGGAGGTCCTGGAAACACCATATATTTT. As protein: CASSPAGGGPGNTIYF. The rearrangement uses TRBV9 and TRBJ1-3, with no clear D. CDR1 and CDR2 (germline): SGDLS, YYNGEE. The CDR3 contains 16 residues. Trimming shortened V by 4 bases and J by 2 bases, and 16 bases separated the two germline ends.

This chain's CDR3 is CASSESRAANTGELFF. Here the CDR3 DNA reads TGCGCCAGCAGTGAGTCTAGAGCGGCGAACACCGGGGAGCTGTTTTTT. This chain uses TRBV10-1 with TRBJ2-2, with D perhaps TRBD2 (5 bases). The V and J ends lost 0 bases and 0 bases respectively, with 8 bases between them. Germline V gives CDR1 WNHNN, CDR2 SYGVQD (reference sequence). The CDR3 covers 16 residues.

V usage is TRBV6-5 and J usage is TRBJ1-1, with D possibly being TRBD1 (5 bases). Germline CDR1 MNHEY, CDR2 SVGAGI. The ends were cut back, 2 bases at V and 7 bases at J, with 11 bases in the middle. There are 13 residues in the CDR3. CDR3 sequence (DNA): TGTGCCAGCAGTTACGGGGCAAACCTTGAAGCTTTCTTT. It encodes CASSYGANLEAFF.

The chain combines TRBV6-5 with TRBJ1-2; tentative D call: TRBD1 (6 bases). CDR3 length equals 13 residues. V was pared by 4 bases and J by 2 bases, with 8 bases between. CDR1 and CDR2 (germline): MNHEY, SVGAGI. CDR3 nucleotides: TGTGCCAGCAGTTCAGACAGGAACTATGGCTACACCTTC. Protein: CASSSDRNYGYTF.

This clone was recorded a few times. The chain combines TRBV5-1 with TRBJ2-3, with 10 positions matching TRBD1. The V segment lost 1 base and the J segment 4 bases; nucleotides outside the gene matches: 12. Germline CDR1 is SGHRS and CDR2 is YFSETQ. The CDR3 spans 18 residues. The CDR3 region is CASSLRLRGQGTADTQYF. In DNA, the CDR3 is TGCGCCAGCAGCTTGAGGTTGCGGGGACAGGGGACGGCAGATACGCAGTATTTT. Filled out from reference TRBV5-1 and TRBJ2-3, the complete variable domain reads KAGVTQTPRYLIKTRGQQVTLSCSPISGHRSVSWYQQTPGQGLQFLFEYFSETQRNKGNFPGRFSGRQFSNSRSEMNVSTLELGDSALYLCASSLRLRGQGTADTQYFGPGTRLTVL.

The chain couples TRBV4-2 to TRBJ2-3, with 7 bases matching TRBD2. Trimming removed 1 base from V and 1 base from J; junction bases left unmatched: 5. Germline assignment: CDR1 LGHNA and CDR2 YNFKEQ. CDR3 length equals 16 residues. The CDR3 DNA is TGTGCCAGCAGCCAAGTAACGGGGGGACGCACAGATACGCAGTATTTT. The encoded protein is CASSQVTGGRTDTQYF.

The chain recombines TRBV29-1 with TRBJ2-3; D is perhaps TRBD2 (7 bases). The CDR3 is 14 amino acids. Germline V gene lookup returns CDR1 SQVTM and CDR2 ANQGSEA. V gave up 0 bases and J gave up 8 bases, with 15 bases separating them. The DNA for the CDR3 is TGCAGCGTTGAAGATTCGGGGGGCCGTGCTACGCAGTATTTT. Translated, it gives CSVEDSGGRATQYF.

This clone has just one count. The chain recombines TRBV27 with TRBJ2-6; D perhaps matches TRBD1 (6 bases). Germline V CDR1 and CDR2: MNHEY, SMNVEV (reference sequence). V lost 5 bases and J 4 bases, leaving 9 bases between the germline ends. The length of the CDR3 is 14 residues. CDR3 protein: CASSRQAGANVLTF. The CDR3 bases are TGTGCCAGCAGTCGACAGGCGGGGGCCAACGTCCTGACTTTC.